What follows are 9 T cell receptor beta chains derived from one specimen sequenced in a study of shared clonotypes between healthy human individuals. CD45RO-negative cells were positively selected for CCR7, leaving out terminally differentiated effector memory CD45RA+ cells. Produced via immunoSEQ multiplex PCR; TCRdb's table is partial and in-frame only. The data hold 1.5 million to 2.5 million clones, with roughly 94% observed a single time. The source material was naive CD8+ T cells sorted from blood. Receptors were obtained from a man younger than 30 in good health.

As concerns this clone: This CDR3 is also generated by other DNA sequences in the sample. The rearrangement links TRBV27 to TRBJ1-5; D is undetermined. The CDR3 has 15 amino acids. Trimming pared 2 bases from V and 1 base from J, leaving 9 bases between. The germline CDR1 and CDR2 sequences are MNHEY and SMNVEV (reference sequence). The CDR3 nucleotides read TGTGCCAGCAGTTTAATGGGTGGGAGCAATCAGCCCCAGCATTTT. Encoded protein: CASSLMGGSNQPQHF.

The chain has TRBV10-3 and TRBJ2-7; no reliable D call. The CDR3 is made up of 15 amino acids. Per the germline V gene, CDR1 is ENHRY and CDR2 is SYGVKD. Trimming pared 0 bases from V and 2 bases from J, leaving 11 bases between. DNA of the CDR3: TGTGCCATCAGTGAGTCCAGGATCTCCCCCTACGAGCAGTACTTC. Protein: CAISESRISPYEQYF.

The chain couples TRBV28 to TRBJ1-5; a weak D match, TRBD1 (5 bases). The CDR3 is 13 residues long. With 10 bases removed from V and 3 bases from J, the gap between germline ends came to 13 bases. Germline CDR1 MDHEN, CDR2 SYDVKM. The CDR3 here is CATSQEINQPQHF. The DNA of the CDR3 is TGTGCCACTTCACAGGAAATCAATCAGCCCCAGCATTTT.

Details on this clone: In the same sample, other DNA sequences code for this CDR3. The gene calls are TRBV7-9 and TRBJ2-7; D is possibly TRBD2 (5 bases). CDR3 length: 13 amino acids. Deletions cut 5 bases from V and 1 base from J, with 9 bases between. Per the germline V gene, CDR1 is SEHNR and CDR2 is FQNEAQ (reference sequence). DNA of the CDR3: TGTGCCAGCAGCCCGAGGGCATCCTACGAGCAGTACTTC. Translating it yields CASSPRASYEQYF.

The chain employs TRBV6-6 and TRBJ1-1, with 7 bases fitting TRBD1. CDR3 length: 12 residues. V shed 2 bases, J shed 9 bases, and the junction held 3 bases outside the gene matches. From germline, CDR1 is MNHNY and CDR2 SVGAGI (reference sequence). CDR3 sequence reads: CASSYQGGKAFF. The DNA of the CDR3 is TGTGCCAGCAGTTACCAAGGGGGCAAAGCTTTCTTT.

This clone appeared a single time. V is TRBV5-4 and J is TRBJ2-1; 11 bases match TRBD2. The trim removed 0 bases at V and 5 bases at J, leaving 4 bases unmatched. The CDR3 spans 16 residues. Germline V gene lookup returns CDR1 SGHNT and CDR2 YYREEE (reference sequence). CDR3: CASSLDLAGGNNEQFF. Written as DNA, the CDR3 is TGTGCCAGCAGCTTGGATCTAGCGGGAGGCAACAATGAGCAGTTCTTC.

The chain's CDR3 is CAIRDGTGNYNEQFF. CDR3 DNA sequence: TGTGCCATCAGGGACGGGACAGGGAACTACAATGAGCAGTTCTTC. This rearrangement joins TRBV10-3 to TRBJ2-1, with TRBD1 identical over 9 bases. Germline V gene lookup returns CDR1 ENHRY and CDR2 SYGVKD. The CDR3 contains 15 residues. Germline trimming cut 6 bases from V and 3 bases from J; bases unmatched to any gene: 6.

As for this clone: Other DNA sequences from this sample encode an identical CDR3 as well. The chain couples TRBV9 to TRBJ1-2; D unresolved. Trimming left V 3 bases short and J 7 bases short, with 7 bases between. The length of the CDR3 is 11 residues. The germline CDR1 and CDR2 sequences are SGDLS and YYNGEE. The CDR3 nucleotides are TGTGCCAGCAGCGCGGACGGTGGCTACACCTTC. This gives the protein CASSADGGYTF.

CDR3 sequence reads: CASRSDSDEQYF. CDR3 coding DNA: TGTGCCAGCAGATCTGACTCAGACGAGCAGTACTTC. The chain is built from TRBV5-4 and TRBJ2-7; D ambiguous. V lost 5 bases and J 5 bases, leaving 11 bases between the germline ends. The CDR3 length is 12 residues. Germline V gene lookup returns CDR1 SGHNT and CDR2 YYREEE (reference sequence).